One sample yielded the 16 T cell receptor beta chains listed below, sequenced in a study of glioma-infiltrating T cells. Amplification of TCR alpha and beta CDR3 regions from RNA used iRepertoire nested multiplex PCR. TCRdb fed the multiplex PCR reads into MiXCR, producing one record per CDR3 protein. The table records about 180,000 distinct CDR3 sequences, over 40% of them present only once. Source material: glioma tissue, nonneoplastic brain tissue, or PBMCs (not recorded which). These receptors were collected from a human donor with low-grade glioma or glioblastoma, undergoing nonglioma brain surgery, or in good health (not recorded which).

Comment on this clonotype: A read error is possible here, since a much larger clone lies one base away. Here the CDR3 reads CASSGQPDQPQHF. In DNA form, the CDR3 reads TGTGCCAGCAGTGGACAGCCTGATCAGCCCCAGCATTTT. This chain links TRBV2 with TRBJ1-5; the D gene is possibly TRBD1 (5 bases). In germline, CDR1 is SNHLY, CDR2 FYNNEI. The CDR3 runs 13 residues. Trimming removed 4 bases from V and 5 bases from J, with 9 bases in between. Full variable domain (remainder filled in from reference TRBV2 and TRBJ1-5): EPEVTQTPSHQVTQMGQEVILRCVPISNHLYFYWYRQILGQKVEFLVSFYNNEISEKSEIFDDQFSVERPDGSNFTLKIRSTKLEDSAMYFCASSGQPDQPQHFGDGTRLSIL.

This clonotype was found many times. The V and J genes are TRBV10-3 and TRBJ1-3; D unclear. Trimming took 3 bases from V and 6 from J, leaving 9 bases between them. Germline CDR1 ENHRY, CDR2 SYGVKD. The CDR3 covers 13 residues. The CDR3 DNA follows: TGTGCCATCAGTGACAAGGAGCTAAACACCATATATTTT. Its protein product is CAISDKELNTIYF.

Concerning this clonotype: A read error may produce the germline difference seen at one junction end. V gene TRBV12-3 or TRBV12-4 combines with J gene TRBJ2-2; 7 nucleotides match TRBD1. The CDR3 contains 15 residues. CDR3 loop: CASSPQGVNTWELFF. CDR3 coding DNA: TGTGCCAGCAGTCCCCAGGGGGTTAACACCTGGGAGCTGTTTTTT.

This clonotype was counted many times. The chain has TRBV7-3 and TRBJ2-1; 10 bases are shared with TRBD2. The CDR3 is 15 amino acids. The germline gives CDR1 SGHTA, CDR2 FQGTGA. The V gene end was trimmed by 5 bases and the J gene end by 5 bases; junction bases not matched to a gene: 6. In DNA, the CDR3 is TGTGCCAGCAGCCGAGGGACTAGCGTAGACAATGAGCAGTTCTTC. Its protein product is CASSRGTSVDNEQFF.

The sample holds many counts of this clonotype. The rearrangement joins TRBV4-1 to TRBJ1-1; D is unclear. The V gene lost 1 base and the J gene lost 8 bases, with 8 bases spanning the gap. The CDR3 loop spans 12 amino acids. CDR1 MGHRA and CDR2 YSYEKL come from the germline V gene. The DNA for the CDR3 is TGCGCCAGCAGCCAAGTCGGTGTAGAAGCTTTCTTT. This translates into CASSQVGVEAFF.

This clonotype was seen a handful of times. This chain links TRBV20-1 with TRBJ2-7; D is ambiguous. V was shortened by 3 bases and J by 5 bases, with 20 bases between the two germline ends. This CDR3 has 15 residues. Germline V gene data show CDR1 as DFQATT and CDR2 as SNEGSKA (reference sequence). The CDR3 bases are TGCAGTGCTAGGGGTCTCCCCGTGAGTTCTAACGAGCAGTACTTC. It translates to CSARGLPVSSNEQYF.

For this clonotype: A much larger clone lies a single base off, so this may be a read error. The chain joins TRBV28 to TRBJ2-5, with unresolved D. The CDR3 is 13 residues long. CDR1 and CDR2 (germline): MDHEN, SYDVKM. CDR3: CASSLDGLETKYF. DNA of the CDR3: TGTGCCAGCAGTTTAGACGGGCTAGAGACCAAGTACTTC.

V and J are TRBV12-3 or TRBV12-4 and TRBJ2-1; 8 bases are a match to TRBD2. The trim removed 5 bases at V and 3 bases at J, leaving 9 bases unmatched. The CDR3 is 16 residues long. The CDR3 loop reads CASSRPAAGGYNEQFF. CDR3 coding DNA: TGTGCCAGCAGTCGCCCGGCCGCGGGAGGCTACAATGAGCAGTTCTTC.

Of note for this clonotype: Its ends do not fully match the called genes, so a read error is possible. This sequence joins TRBV3-1 and TRBJ2-7; no definite D call. Germline-derived CDR1 and CDR2 are LGHDT and YNNKEL (reference sequence). This CDR3 region has 12 residues. The CDR3 DNA reads TGTGCCAGCAGCGACCGGACCTACGAGCAGAACTTC. Residues: CASSDRTYEQNF.

With respect to this clonotype: Since a much larger clone is just one base distant, this may be a read error. Since no conserved phenylalanine or tryptophan closes the CDR3, a read error is the likely cause. This chain joins TRBV20-1 and TRBJ2-7; 10 bases fit TRBD2. CDR1 is DFQATT and CDR2 is SNEGSKA in the germline V gene (reference sequence). The V segment lost 3 bases and the J segment 3 bases; nucleotides outside the gene matches: 11. The CDR3 spans 16 residues. CDR3 bases: TGCAGTGCTAGGGACATAGCGGGAGGAACTATCTACGAGCAGTACTAC. Its translation is CSARDIAGGTIYEQYY.

The CDR3 loop is CSVAPSGSNEQFF. CDR3 DNA: TGCAGCGTTGCGCCTAGCGGGAGTAATGAGCAGTTCTTC. The V and J genes are TRBV29-1 and TRBJ2-1; 10 nucleotides match TRBD2. From germline, CDR1 is SQVTM and CDR2 ANQGSEA. V was pared by 4 bases and J by 7 bases, with 4 bases of the junction left unmatched. CDR3 length: 13 amino acids.

Concerning this clonotype itself: A much larger clone lies one base from this, so it may be a read error. The chain links TRBV28 to TRBJ2-3; no definite D call. Trimming took off 1 base at V and 4 bases at J, with 18 bases between the two ends. From germline, CDR1 is MDHEN and CDR2 SYDVKM. CDR3 length: 17 amino acids. CDR3 bases: TGTGCCAGCAGTTTATTACCCAAGGGCCCAATCTCAGATACGCAGTATTTT. Its protein is CASSLLPKGPISDTQYF.

The sample holds many counts of this clonotype. The rearrangement joins TRBV28 to TRBJ1-6, with D unresolved. The germline V gene encodes CDR1 MDHEN and CDR2 SYDVKM. The germline V and J ends were trimmed by 8 bases and 12 bases, with 14 bases remaining between them. The CDR3 spans 12 residues. DNA of the CDR3: TGTGCCAGCCACCCTGGGGAAAGACCCCTCCACTTT. It yields the protein CASHPGERPLHF.

The table lists this clonotype with a few counts. CDR3 residues: CASSISAEHYEQYF. The CDR3 region has the DNA TGTGCCAGTAGTATTTCGGCAGAGCACTACGAGCAGTACTTC. The chain couples TRBV19 to TRBJ2-7; D is unclear. Germline lookup yields CDR1 LNHDA and CDR2 SQIVND (reference sequence). V lost 3 bases and J lost 3, with 12 bases in between. This CDR3 spans 14 amino acids.

J is TRBJ1-3 and V is TRBV3-1; 8 bases are a match to TRBD1. Germline lookup yields CDR1 LGHDT and CDR2 YNNKEL (reference sequence). J was trimmed by 4 bases and V by 3 bases; bases with no gene match: 8. The CDR3 has 16 amino acids. Here the CDR3 DNA reads TGTGCCAGCAGCCACCAGACAGGGGCAGCAGGAAACACCATATATTTT. It is translated as CASSHQTGAAGNTIYF. Full variable domain (rest looked up from reference TRBV3-1 and TRBJ1-3): DTAVSQTPKYLVTQMGNDKSIKCEQNLGHDTMYWYKQDSKKFLKIMFSYNNKELIINETVPNRFSPKSPDKAHLNLHINSLELGDSAVYFCASSHQTGAAGNTIYFGEGSWLTVV.

This clonotype was found a few times. The genes are TRBV29-1 and TRBJ1-2; 8 nucleotides align to TRBD1. Per the germline V gene, CDR1 is SQVTM and CDR2 is ANQGSEA. The trim removed 0 bases at V and 6 bases at J, leaving 3 bases unmatched. This CDR3 contains 13 residues. The CDR3 DNA follows: TGCAGCGTTGAAGACGGACAGGGCCATGGCTACACCTTC. The encoded protein is CSVEDGQGHGYTF. The complete variable domain, with remaining parts taken from reference TRBV29-1 and TRBJ1-2, reads SAVISQKPSRDICQRGTSLTIQCQVDSQVTMMFWYRQQPGQSLTLIATANQGSEATYESGFVIDKFPISRPNLTFSTLTVSNMSPEDSSIYLCSVEDGQGHGYTFGSGTRLTVV.